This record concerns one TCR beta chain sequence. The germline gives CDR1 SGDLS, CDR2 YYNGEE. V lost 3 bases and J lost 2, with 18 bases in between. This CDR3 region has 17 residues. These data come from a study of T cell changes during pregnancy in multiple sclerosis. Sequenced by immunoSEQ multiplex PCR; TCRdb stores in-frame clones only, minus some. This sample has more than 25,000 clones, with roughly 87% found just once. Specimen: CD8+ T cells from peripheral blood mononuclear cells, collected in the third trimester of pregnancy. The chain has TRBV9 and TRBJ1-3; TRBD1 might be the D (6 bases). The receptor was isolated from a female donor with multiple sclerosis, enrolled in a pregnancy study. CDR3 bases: TGTGCCAGCAGCGCGTCGATTACAGGGTCCGCTGGAAACACCATATATTTT. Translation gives CASSASITGSAGNTIYF.